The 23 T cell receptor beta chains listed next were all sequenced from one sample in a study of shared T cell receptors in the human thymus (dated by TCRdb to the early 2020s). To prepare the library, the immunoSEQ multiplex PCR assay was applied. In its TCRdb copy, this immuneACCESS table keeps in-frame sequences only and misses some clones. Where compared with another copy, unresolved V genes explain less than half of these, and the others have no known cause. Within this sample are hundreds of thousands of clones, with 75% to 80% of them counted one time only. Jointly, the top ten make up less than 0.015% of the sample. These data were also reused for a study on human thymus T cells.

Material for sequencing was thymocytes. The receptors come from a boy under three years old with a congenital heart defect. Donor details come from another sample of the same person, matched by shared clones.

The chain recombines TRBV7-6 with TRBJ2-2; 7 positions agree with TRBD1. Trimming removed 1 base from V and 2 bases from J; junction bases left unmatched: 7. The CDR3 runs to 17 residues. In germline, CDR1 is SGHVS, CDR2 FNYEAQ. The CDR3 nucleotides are TGTGCCAGCAGCTTAGAATGGACAGGTTCTAACACCGGGGAGCTGTTTTTT. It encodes CASSLEWTGSNTGELFF.

CDR3 sequence (DNA): TGTGCCAGCAGCTTCGGGACTAGCGGGAGTTGGGCCTACGAGCAGTACTTC. Its protein product is CASSFGTSGSWAYEQYF. The genes are TRBV7-9 and TRBJ2-7, with 14 bases identical to TRBD2. V dropped 3 bases and J dropped 2; count of bases not matched to a gene: 6. Looked up from germline, CDR1 is SEHNR and CDR2 is FQNEAQ (reference sequence). The CDR3 length is 17 residues.

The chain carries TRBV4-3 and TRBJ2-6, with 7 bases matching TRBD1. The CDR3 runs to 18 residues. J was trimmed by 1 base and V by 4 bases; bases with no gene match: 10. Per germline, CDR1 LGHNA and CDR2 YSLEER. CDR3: CASSPRRTGSSGANVLTF. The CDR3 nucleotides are TGCGCCAGCAGCCCGCGTCGGACAGGATCATCTGGGGCCAACGTCCTGACTTTC.

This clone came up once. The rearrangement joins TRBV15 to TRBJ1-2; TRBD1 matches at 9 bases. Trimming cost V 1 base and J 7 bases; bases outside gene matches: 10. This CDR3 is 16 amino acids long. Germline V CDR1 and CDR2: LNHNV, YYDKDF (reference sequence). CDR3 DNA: TGTGCCACCAGCAGAGTGGGAGAACAGGGGGCGCCTGGCTACACCTTC. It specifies CATSRVGEQGAPGYTF.

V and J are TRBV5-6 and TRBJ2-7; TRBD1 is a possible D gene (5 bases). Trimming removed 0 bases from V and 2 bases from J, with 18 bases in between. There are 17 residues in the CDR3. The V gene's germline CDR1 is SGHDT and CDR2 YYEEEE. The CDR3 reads CASSLEGRAGSPYEQYF. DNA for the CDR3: TGTGCCAGCAGCTTGGAGGGTCGGGCAGGGTCCCCCTACGAGCAGTACTTC.

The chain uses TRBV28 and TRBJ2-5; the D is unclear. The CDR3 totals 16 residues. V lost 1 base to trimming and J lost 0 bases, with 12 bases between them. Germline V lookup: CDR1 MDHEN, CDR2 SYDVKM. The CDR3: CASSLYPRPDQETQYF. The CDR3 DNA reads TGTGCCAGCAGTTTATACCCCCGCCCGGACCAAGAGACCCAGTACTTC. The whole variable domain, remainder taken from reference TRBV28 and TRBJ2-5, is DVKVTQSSRYLVKRTGEKVFLECVQDMDHENMFWYRQDPGLGLRLIYFSYDVKMKEKGDIPEGYSVSREKKERFSLILESASTNQTSMYLCASSLYPRPDQETQYFGPGTRLLVL.

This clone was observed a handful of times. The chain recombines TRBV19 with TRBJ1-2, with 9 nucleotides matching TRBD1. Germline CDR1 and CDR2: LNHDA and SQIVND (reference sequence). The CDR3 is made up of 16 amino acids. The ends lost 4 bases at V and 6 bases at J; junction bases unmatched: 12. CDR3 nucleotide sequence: TGTGCCAGTAGTACCCCAAGGACAGGGGCCTTGGATGGCTACACCTTC. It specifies CASSTPRTGALDGYTF.

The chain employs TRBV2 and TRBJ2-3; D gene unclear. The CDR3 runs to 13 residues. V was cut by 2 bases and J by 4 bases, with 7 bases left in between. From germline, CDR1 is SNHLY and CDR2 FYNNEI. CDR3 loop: CASSERSADTQYF. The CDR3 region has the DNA TGTGCCAGCAGTGAACGTAGTGCAGATACGCAGTATTTT.

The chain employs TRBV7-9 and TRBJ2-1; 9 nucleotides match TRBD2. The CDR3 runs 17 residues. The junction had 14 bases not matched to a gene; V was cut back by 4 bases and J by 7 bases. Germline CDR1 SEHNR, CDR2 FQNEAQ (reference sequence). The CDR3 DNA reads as TGTGCCAGCAGCTCATCCCCAAGCGGGAGGATGGGAAATGAGCAGTTCTTC. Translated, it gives CASSSSPSGRMGNEQFF.

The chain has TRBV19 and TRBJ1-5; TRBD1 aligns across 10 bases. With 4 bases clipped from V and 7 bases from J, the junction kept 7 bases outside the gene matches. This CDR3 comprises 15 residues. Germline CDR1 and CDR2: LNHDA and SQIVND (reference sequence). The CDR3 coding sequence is TGTGCCAGTAGTAGGACTGGGACAGGGGACCAGCCCCAGCATTTT. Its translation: CASSRTGTGDQPQHF.

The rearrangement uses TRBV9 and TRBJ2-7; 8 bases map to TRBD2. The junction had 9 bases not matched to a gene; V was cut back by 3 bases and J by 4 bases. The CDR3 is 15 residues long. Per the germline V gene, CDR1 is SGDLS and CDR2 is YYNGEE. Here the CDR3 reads CASSASGSPSYEQYF. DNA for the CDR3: TGTGCCAGCAGCGCAAGCGGGAGCCCATCTTACGAGCAGTACTTC.

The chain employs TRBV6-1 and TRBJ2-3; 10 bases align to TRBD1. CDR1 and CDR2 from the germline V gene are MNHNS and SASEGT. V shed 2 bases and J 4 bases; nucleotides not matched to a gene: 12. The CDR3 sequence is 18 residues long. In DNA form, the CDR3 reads TGTGCCAGCAGTGAAATGGTGGGGGGACAGGGGTTGGCAGATACGCAGTATTTT. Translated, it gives CASSEMVGGQGLADTQYF.

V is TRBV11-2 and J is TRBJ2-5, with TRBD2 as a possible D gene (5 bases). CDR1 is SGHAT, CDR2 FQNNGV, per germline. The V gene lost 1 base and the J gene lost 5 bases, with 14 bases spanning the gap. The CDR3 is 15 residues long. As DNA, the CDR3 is TGTGCCAGCAGCTTAGGAGGGCGGCGTTGGGAGACCCAGTACTTC. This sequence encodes CASSLGGRRWETQYF.

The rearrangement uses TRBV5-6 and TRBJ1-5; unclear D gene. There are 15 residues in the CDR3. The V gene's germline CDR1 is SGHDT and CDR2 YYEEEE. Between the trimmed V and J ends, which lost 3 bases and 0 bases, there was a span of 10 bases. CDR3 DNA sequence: TGTGCCAGCAGCTCGTCGGGGAATAGCAATCAGCCCCAGCATTTT. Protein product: CASSSSGNSNQPQHF.

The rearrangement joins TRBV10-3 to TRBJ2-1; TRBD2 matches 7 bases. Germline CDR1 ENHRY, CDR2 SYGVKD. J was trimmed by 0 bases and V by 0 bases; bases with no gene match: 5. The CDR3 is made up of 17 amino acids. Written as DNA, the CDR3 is TGTGCCATCAGTGAGTCGGGGCGGGGGAGCTCCTACAATGAGCAGTTCTTC. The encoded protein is CAISESGRGSSYNEQFF.

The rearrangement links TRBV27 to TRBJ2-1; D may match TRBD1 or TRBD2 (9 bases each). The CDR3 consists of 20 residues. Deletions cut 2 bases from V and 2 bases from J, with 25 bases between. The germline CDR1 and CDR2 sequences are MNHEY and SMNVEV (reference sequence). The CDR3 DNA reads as TGTGCCAGCAGTTTAGGACAGGGGTCTACTAGCGGGCATCCCTACAATGAGCAGTTCTTC. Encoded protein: CASSLGQGSTSGHPYNEQFF.

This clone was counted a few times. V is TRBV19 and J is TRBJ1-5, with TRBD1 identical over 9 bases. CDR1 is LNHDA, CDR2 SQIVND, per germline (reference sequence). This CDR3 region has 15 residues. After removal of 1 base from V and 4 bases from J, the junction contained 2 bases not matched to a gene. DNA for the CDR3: TGTGCCAGTAGTATAGGGGACAGGGTTAATCAGCCCCAGCATTTT. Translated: CASSIGDRVNQPQHF.

The CDR3 loop reads CASSLLAGEGEQYF. The CDR3, as DNA: TGTGCCAGCAGCTTACTAGCGGGAGAAGGCGAGCAGTACTTC. This sequence joins TRBV11-3 and TRBJ2-7; TRBD2 agrees at 10 bases. Trimming cost V 2 bases and J 6 bases; bases outside gene matches: 4. CDR3 length: 14 amino acids. CDR1 and CDR2 from the germline V gene are SGHNT and YENEEA. Full variable domain (remainder filled in from reference TRBV11-3 and TRBJ2-7): EAGVVQSPRYKIIEKKQPVAFWCNPISGHNTLYWYLQNLGQGPELLIRYENEEAVDDSQLPKDRFSAERLKGVDSTLKIQPAELGDSAVYLCASSLLAGEGEQYFGPGTRLTVT.

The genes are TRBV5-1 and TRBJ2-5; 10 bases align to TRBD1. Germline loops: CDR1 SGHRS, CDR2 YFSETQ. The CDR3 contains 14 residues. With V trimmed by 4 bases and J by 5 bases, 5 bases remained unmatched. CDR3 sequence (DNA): TGCGCCAGCAGCCGACAGGGGGCAGGGGAGACCCAGTACTTC. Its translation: CASSRQGAGETQYF. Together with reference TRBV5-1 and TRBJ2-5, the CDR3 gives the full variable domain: KAGVTQTPRYLIKTRGQQVTLSCSPISGHRSVSWYQQTPGQGLQFLFEYFSETQRNKGNFPGRFSGRQFSNSRSEMNVSTLELGDSALYLCASSRQGAGETQYFGPGTRLLVL.

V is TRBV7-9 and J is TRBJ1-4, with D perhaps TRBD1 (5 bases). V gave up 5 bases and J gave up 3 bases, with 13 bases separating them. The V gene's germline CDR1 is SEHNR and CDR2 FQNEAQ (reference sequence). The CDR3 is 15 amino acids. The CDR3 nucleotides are TGTGCCAGCAGCGGCAGGGCCTTGGCTAATGAAAAACTGTTTTTT. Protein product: CASSGRALANEKLFF.

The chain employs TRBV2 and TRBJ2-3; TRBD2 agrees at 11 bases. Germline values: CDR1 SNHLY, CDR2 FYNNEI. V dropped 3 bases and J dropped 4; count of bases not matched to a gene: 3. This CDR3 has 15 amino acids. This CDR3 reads CASSDLAGGADTQYF. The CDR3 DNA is TGTGCCAGCAGTGACTTAGCGGGAGGGGCAGATACGCAGTATTTT.

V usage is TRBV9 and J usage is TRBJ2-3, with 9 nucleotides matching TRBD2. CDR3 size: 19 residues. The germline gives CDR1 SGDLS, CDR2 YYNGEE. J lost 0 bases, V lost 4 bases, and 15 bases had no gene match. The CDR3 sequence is CASSRLQWREGSSTDTQYF. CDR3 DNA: TGTGCCAGCAGCCGCCTCCAGTGGCGGGAGGGATCTAGCACAGATACGCAGTATTTT.

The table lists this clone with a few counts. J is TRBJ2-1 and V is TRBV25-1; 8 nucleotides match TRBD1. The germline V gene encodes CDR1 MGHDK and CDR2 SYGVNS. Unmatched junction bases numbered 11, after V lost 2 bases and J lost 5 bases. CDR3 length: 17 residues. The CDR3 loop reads CASSEKGWAGGHNEQFF. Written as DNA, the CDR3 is TGTGCCAGCAGTGAAAAGGGATGGGCAGGGGGCCACAATGAGCAGTTCTTC.